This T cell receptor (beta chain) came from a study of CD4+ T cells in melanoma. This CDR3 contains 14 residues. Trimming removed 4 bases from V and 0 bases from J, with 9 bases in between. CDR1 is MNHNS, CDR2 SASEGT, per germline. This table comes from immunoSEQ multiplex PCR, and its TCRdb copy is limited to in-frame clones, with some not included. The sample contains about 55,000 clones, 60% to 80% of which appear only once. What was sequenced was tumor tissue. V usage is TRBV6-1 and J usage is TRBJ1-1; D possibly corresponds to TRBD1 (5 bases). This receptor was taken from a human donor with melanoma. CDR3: CASSGLGLNTEAFF. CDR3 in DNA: TGTGCCAGCAGTGGATTGGGACTGAACACTGAAGCTTTCTTT.